The TCR beta chain described here comes from a study of PD-L1 blockade in urothelial cancer. The CDR3 extends over 15 amino acids. Germline CDR1 GTSNPN, CDR2 SVGIG (reference sequence). The V gene end was trimmed by 3 bases and the J gene end by 5 bases; junction bases not matched to a gene: 6. Time point here: peripheral blood 6 weeks after treatment start. The repertoire was sequenced with immunoSEQ multiplex PCR; TCRdb's copy has only in-frame clones and lacks some. The sample lists approximately 110,000 clones, approximately 89% occurring once. The table lists this clone with a count of one. The V call is TRBV30, the J call TRBJ2-5, with TRBD2 identical over 13 bases. Specimen: PBMCs, collected around atezolizumab (anti-PD-L1) treatment. The clonotype was recovered from a man aged 60 to 75 with urothelial cancer. The CDR3 sequence: CAWSGTSGIQETQYF. CDR3 DNA: TGTGCCTGGAGCGGGACTAGCGGGATCCAGGAGACCCAGTACTTC.